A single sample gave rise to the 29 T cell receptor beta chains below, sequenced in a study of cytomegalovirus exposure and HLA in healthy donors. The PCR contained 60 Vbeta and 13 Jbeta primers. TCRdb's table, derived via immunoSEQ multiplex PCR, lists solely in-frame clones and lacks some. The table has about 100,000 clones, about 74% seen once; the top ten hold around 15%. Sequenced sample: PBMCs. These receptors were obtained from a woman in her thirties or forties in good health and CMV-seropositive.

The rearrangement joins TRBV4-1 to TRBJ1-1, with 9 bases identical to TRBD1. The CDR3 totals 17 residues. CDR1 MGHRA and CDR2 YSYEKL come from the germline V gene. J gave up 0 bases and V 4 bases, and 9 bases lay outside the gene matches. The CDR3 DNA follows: TGCGCCAGCAGCCTGGGACAGGGACCTTTCATGAACACTGAAGCTTTCTTT. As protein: CASSLGQGPFMNTEAFF.

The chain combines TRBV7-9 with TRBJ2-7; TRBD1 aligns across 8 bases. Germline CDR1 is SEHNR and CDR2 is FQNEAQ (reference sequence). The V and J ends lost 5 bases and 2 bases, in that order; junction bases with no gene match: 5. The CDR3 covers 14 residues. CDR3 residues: CASSIGQGPYEQYF. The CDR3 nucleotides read TGTGCCAGCAGCATCGGACAGGGACCCTACGAGCAGTACTTC. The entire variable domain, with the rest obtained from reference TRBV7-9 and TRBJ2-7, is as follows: DTGVSQNPRHKITKRGQNVTFRCDPISEHNRLYWYRQTLGQGPEFLTYFQNEAQLEKSRLLSDRFSAERPKGSFSTLEIQRTEQGDSAMYLCASSIGQGPYEQYFGPGTRLTVT.

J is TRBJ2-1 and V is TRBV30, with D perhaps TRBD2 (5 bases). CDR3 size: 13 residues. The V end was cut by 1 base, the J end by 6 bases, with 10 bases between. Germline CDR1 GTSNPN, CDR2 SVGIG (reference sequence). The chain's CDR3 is CAWSDRGPNEQFF. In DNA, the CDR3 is TGTGCCTGGAGTGACCGCGGGCCCAATGAGCAGTTCTTC.

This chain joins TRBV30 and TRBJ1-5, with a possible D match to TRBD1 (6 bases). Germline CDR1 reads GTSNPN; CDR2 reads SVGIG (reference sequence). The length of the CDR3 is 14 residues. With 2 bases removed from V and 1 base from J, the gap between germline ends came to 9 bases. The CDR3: CAWSSGTSNQPQHF. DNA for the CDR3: TGTGCCTGGAGTTCCGGGACAAGCAATCAGCCCCAGCATTTT.

CDR3 nucleotides: TGTGCCAGCAAGGGTGACAGGGAGTCCCAGCCCCAGCATTTT. Its protein product is CASKGDRESQPQHF. V and J are TRBV2 and TRBJ1-5; 7 bases map to TRBD1. V was clipped by 7 bases and J by 7 bases; unmatched bases: 10. Per the germline V gene, CDR1 is SNHLY and CDR2 is FYNNEI. The CDR3 length is 14 residues.

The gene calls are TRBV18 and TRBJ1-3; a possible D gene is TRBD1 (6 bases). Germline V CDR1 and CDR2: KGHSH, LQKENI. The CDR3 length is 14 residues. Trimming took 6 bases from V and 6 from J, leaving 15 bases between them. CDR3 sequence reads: CASSPTGQKNTIYF. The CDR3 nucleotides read TGTGCCAGCTCCCCGACCGGACAGAAAAACACCATATATTTT.

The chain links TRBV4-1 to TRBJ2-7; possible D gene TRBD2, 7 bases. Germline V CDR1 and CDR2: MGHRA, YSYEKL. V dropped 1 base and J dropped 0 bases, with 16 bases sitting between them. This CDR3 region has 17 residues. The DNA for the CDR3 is TGCGCCAGCAGCCAAGGGACTAGGACAGAGGCCTCCTACGAGCAGTACTTC. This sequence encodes CASSQGTRTEASYEQYF.

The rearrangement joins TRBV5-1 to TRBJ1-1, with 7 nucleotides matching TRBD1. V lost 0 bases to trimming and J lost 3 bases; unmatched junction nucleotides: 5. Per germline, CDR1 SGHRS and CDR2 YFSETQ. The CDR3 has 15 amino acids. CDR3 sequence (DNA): TGCGCCAGCAGCTTGGCGGACAGGCGAGACACTGAAGCTTTCTTT. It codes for CASSLADRRDTEAFF.

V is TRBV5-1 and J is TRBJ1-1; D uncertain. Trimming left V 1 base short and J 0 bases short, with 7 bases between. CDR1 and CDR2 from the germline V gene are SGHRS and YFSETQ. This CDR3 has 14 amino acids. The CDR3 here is CASSLNTLNTEAFF. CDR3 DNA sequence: TGCGCCAGCAGCTTGAACACATTGAACACTGAAGCTTTCTTT.

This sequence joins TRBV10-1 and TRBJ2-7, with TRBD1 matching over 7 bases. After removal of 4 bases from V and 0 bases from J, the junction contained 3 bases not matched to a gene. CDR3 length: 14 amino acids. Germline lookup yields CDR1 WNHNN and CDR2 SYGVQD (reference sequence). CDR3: CASSAGTDSYEQYF. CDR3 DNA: TGCGCCAGCAGTGCCGGGACAGACTCCTACGAGCAGTACTTC.

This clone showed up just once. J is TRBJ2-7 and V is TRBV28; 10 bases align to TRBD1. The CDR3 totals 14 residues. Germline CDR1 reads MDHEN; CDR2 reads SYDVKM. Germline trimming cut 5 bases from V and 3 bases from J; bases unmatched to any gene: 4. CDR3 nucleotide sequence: TGTGCCAGCAGTACTGACAGGGGGCTCTACGAGCAGTACTTC. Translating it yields CASSTDRGLYEQYF.

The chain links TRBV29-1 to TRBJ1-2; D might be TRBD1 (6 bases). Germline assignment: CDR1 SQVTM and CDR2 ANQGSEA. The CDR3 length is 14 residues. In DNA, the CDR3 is TGCACCATAGGTCAGGGGACGGGTCTATATGGCTACACCTTC. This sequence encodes CTIGQGTGLYGYTF. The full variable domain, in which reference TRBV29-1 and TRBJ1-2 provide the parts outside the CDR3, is SAVISQKPSRDICQRGTSLTIQCQVDSQVTMMFWYRQQPGQSLTLIATANQGSEATYESGFVIDKFPISRPNLTFSTLTVSNMSPEDSSIYLCTIGQGTGLYGYTFGSGTRLTVV.

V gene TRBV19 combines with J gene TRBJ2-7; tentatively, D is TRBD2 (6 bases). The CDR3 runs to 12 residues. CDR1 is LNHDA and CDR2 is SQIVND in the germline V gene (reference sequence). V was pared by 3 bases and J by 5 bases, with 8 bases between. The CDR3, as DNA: TGTGCCAGTAGTATTAGCGGACACGAGCAGTACTTC. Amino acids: CASSISGHEQYF.

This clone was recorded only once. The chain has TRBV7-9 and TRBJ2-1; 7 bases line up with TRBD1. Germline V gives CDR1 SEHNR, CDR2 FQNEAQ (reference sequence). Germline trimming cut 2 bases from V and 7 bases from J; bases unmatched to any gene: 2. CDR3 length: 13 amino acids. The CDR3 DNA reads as TGTGCCAGCAGCTTATCAGGGGGAAATGAGCAGTTCTTC. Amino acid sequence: CASSLSGGNEQFF. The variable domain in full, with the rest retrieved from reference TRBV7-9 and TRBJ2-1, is DTGVSQNPRHKITKRGQNVTFRCDPISEHNRLYWYRQTLGQGPEFLTYFQNEAQLEKSRLLSDRFSAERPKGSFSTLEIQRTEQGDSAMYLCASSLSGGNEQFFGPGTRLTVL.

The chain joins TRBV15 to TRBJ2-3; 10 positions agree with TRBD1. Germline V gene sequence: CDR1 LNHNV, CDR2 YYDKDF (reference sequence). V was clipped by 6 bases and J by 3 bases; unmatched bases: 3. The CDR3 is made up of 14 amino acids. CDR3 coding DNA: TGTGCCACCAGGAGACAGGGGGCTACAGATACGCAGTATTTT. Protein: CATRRQGATDTQYF.

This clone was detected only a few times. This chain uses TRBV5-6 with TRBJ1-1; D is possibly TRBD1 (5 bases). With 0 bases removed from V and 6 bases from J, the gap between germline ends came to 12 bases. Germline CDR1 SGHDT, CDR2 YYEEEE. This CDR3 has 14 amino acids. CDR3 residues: CASSLDGASAEAFF. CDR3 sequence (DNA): TGTGCCAGCAGCTTGGATGGGGCCTCAGCTGAAGCTTTCTTT.

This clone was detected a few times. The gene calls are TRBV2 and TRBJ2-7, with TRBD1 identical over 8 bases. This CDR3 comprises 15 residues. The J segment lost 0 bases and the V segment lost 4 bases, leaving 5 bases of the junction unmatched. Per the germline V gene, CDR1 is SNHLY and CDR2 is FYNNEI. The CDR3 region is CASSGQGFSSYEQYF. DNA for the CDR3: TGTGCCAGCAGTGGACAGGGGTTTAGCTCCTACGAGCAGTACTTC.

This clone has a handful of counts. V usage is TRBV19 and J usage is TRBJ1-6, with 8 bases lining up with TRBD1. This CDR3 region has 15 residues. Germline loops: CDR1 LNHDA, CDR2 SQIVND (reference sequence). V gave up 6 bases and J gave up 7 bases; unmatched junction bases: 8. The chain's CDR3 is CASRTTGDSNSPLHF. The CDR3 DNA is TGTGCCAGTAGGACGACAGGGGACAGCAATTCACCCCTCCACTTT.

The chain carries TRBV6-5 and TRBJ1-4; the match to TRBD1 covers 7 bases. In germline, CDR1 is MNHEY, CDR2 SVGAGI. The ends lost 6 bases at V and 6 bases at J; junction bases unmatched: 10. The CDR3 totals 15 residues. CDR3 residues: CASRLAGGGYEKLFF. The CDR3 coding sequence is TGTGCCAGCAGACTGGCAGGGGGAGGTTATGAAAAACTGTTTTTT.

CDR3 sequence reads: CASSQGRGSEETQYF. The DNA of the CDR3 is TGCGCCAGCAGCCAAGGGCGCGGATCCGAAGAGACCCAGTACTTC. The chain combines TRBV4-3 with TRBJ2-5; no reliable D call. With 1 base removed from V and 3 bases from J, the gap between germline ends came to 12 bases. Germline V gene data show CDR1 as LGHNA and CDR2 as YSLEER. The CDR3 length is 15 residues.

The CDR3 nucleotides read TGTGCCAGCAGCTTGGATAGGCGGATGGAGTTCTTC. Translated, it gives CASSLDRRMEFF. The chain recombines TRBV5-6 with TRBJ2-1; no clear D gene. This CDR3 is built from 12 residues. Trimming took off 0 bases at V and 14 bases at J, with 12 bases between the two ends. CDR1 is SGHDT, CDR2 YYEEEE, per germline.

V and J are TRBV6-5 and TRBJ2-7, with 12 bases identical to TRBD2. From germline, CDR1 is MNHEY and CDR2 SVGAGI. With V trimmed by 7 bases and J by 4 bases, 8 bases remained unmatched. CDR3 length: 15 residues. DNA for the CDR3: TGTGCCAGCAAAAGCGGGACTAGCGGGCCTTACGAGCAGTACTTC. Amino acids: CASKSGTSGPYEQYF.

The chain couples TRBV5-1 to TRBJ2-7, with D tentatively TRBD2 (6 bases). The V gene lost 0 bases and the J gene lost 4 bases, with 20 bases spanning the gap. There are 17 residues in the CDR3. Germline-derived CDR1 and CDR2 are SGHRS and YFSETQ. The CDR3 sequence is CASSLVELGRGSYEQYF. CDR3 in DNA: TGCGCCAGCAGCTTGGTCGAGCTCGGCCGGGGGAGTTACGAGCAGTACTTC.

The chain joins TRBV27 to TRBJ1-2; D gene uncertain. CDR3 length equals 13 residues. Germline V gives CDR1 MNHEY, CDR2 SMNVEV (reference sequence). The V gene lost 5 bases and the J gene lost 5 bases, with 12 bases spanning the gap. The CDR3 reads CASSPLAGYGYTF. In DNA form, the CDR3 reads TGTGCCAGCAGTCCTTTGGCGGGATATGGCTACACCTTC.

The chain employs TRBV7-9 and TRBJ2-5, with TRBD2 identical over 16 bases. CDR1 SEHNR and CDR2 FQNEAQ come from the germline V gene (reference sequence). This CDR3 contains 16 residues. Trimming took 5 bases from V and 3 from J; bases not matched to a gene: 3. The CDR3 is CASSLGTSGGEETQYF. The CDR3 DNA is TGTGCCAGCAGCCTAGGGACTAGCGGGGGGGAAGAGACCCAGTACTTC. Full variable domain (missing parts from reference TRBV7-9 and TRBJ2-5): DTGVSQNPRHKITKRGQNVTFRCDPISEHNRLYWYRQTLGQGPEFLTYFQNEAQLEKSRLLSDRFSAERPKGSFSTLEIQRTEQGDSAMYLCASSLGTSGGEETQYFGPGTRLLVL.

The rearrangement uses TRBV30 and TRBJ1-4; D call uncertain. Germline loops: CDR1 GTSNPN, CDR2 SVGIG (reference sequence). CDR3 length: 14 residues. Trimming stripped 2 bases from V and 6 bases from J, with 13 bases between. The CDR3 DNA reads TGTGCCTGGAGTCGGACCTCGGGGTATGAAAAACTGTTTTTT. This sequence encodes CAWSRTSGYEKLFF.

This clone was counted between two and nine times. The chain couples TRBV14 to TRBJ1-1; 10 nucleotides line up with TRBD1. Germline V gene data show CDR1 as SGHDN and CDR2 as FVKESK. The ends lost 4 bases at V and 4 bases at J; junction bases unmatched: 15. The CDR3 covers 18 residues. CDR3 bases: TGTGCCAGCAGCCGTATGACAGGGGGCCTCACCGGAAGCACTGAAGCTTTCTTT. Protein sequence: CASSRMTGGLTGSTEAFF.

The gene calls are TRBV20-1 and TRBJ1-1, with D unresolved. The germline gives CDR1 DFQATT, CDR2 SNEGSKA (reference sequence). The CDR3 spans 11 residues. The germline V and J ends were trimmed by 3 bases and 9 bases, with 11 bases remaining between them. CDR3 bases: TGCAGTGCTAGCGTAAGGAGCCAAGCTTTCTTT. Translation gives CSASVRSQAFF.

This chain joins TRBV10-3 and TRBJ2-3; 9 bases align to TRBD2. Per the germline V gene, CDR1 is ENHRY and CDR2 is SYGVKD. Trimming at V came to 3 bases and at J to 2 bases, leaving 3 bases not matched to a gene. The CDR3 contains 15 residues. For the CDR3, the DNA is TGTGCCATCAGTGACCTAGCGGGGCCCACAGATACGCAGTATTTT. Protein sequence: CAISDLAGPTDTQYF.